Following are 15 T cell receptor beta chains from one sample sequenced in a study of tumor-infiltrating lymphocytes in primary liver carcinoma. Total RNA and DNA came together from approximately 20-30 mg of bulk tissue without cell sorting. A constant-region primer primed TCR beta cDNA synthesis from about 0.55 ug of total RNA. Slightly modified ARM-PCR, run as three nested multiplex PCR rounds, produced the TCR beta libraries. A C-beta reverse primer and TRBV1-TRBV30 forward primers served in each of the first two PCR rounds, at roughly 10 cycles apiece. From the multiplex PCR reads, TCRdb called clonotypes with MiXCR, one entry per CDR3 protein. This sample has some 30,000 distinct CDR3 sequences, with roughly 70% found just once. Sequencing used liver tumor tissue from sampling region 3. Subset noted: tumor region T3, left-lateral pole. The receptor source for this set is a woman in her twenties or thirties with primary liver carcinoma and hepatitis B virus infection.

On this clonotype itself: A read error may produce the germline difference seen at one junction end. The rearrangement links TRBV20-1 to TRBJ2-1, with 14 nucleotides matching TRBD2. Germline V gene lookup returns CDR1 DFQATT and CDR2 SNEGSKA (reference sequence). The length of the CDR3 is 17 residues. CDR3 protein: CSTRDSRGTSGSYEQPF. Here the CDR3 DNA reads TGCAGTACTAGAGACTCCCGGGGGACTAGCGGGAGCTATGAGCAGCCCTTC.

Regarding this clonotype: This clone may be a read error of a much larger clone one base away. The chain joins TRBV11-2 to TRBJ2-5; tentatively, D is TRBD1 (5 bases). Germline assignment: CDR1 SGHAT and CDR2 FQNNGV. This CDR3 has 14 residues. The CDR3 reads CASRRDRKQETRYF. CDR3 coding DNA: TGTGCCAGCAGACGTGACAGAAAGCAAGAGACCCGGTACTTC. Full variable domain (remainder filled in from reference TRBV11-2 and TRBJ2-5): EAGVAQSPRYKIIEKRQSVAFWCNPISGHATLYWYQQILGQGPKLLIQFQNNGVVDDSQLPKDRFSAERLKGVDSTLKIQPAKLEDSAVYLCASRRDRKQETRYFGPGTRLLVL.

Details on this clonotype: The junction and the germline gene differ at one end; a read error may be behind it. The chain has TRBV11-2 and TRBJ2-7; either TRBD1 or TRBD2 may fit D (5 bases each). The length of the CDR3 is 15 residues. CDR1 and CDR2 (germline): SGHAT, FQNNGV. CDR3 nucleotide sequence: TGTGCCAGCAGCTCTCCTGGGACGGGTACCCGCGAGCGGTACTTC. It codes for CASSSPGTGTRERYF.

In the case of this clonotype: An end of the junction differs from the germline gene, which may be a read error. The rearrangement links TRBV4-3 to TRBJ2-7, with 7 bases fitting TRBD2. This CDR3 region has 18 residues. Germline loops: CDR1 LGHNA, CDR2 YSLEER. The CDR3 nucleotides read TGCGCCAGAAGCCAAGCTGTGACGGGGGGTCGCATTAGCTACGAGCAATACTTC. Its translation is CARSQAVTGGRISYEQYF.

This clonotype was detected a few times. Being one base from a much bigger clone, this may be a read error. V gene TRBV11-3 combines with J gene TRBJ2-5; D gene uncertain. The germline V gene has CDR1 SGHNT and CDR2 YENEEA. The V end was cut by 5 bases, the J end by 5 bases, with 12 bases between. The CDR3 extends over 13 amino acids. CDR3 DNA: TGTGCCAGCAGCCAGAACATAGAGGAGACCCAGTACTTC. Its translation: CASSQNIEETQYF.

The chain combines TRBV29-1 with TRBJ2-1, with D possibly TRBD2 on 6 matching bases. Germline-derived CDR1 and CDR2 are SQVTM and ANQGSEA. The CDR3 consists of 16 residues. V gave up 4 bases and J gave up 7 bases, with 23 bases separating them. The CDR3 reads CSVALVGGLTGNEQFF. The CDR3 nucleotides read TGCAGCGTTGCACTAGTGGGAGGATTGACGGGAAATGAGCAGTTCTTC.

This clonotype was picked up many times. A read error is possible here, since a much larger clone lies one base away. No conserved phenylalanine or tryptophan ends this CDR3, so it is likely a read error. The J gene is TRBJ2-5, the V gene TRBV12-3 or TRBV12-4; D is ambiguous. This CDR3 contains 15 residues. The V end was cut by 0 bases, the J end by 5 bases, with 13 bases between. The DNA of the CDR3 is TGTGCCAGCAGTTTAGCGGGATTTCCCCGGGAGACCCAGTACTCC. Residues: CASSLAGFPRETQYS.

The rearrangement links TRBV6-1 to TRBJ2-5, with 7 bases aligning to TRBD2. CDR3 length: 14 residues. Germline-derived CDR1 and CDR2 are MNHNS and SASEGT. V was clipped by 8 bases and J by 5 bases; unmatched bases: 11. CDR3 loop: CASSDNHGGETQYF. The DNA for the CDR3 is TGTGCCAGCTCCGACAACCACGGGGGGGAGACCCAGTACTTC.

A note on this clonotype: The missing conserved phenylalanine or tryptophan at the end of this CDR3 makes a read error likely. J is TRBJ2-5 and V is TRBV6-5; TRBD1 matches 10 bases. In germline, CDR1 is MNHEY, CDR2 SVGAGI. The CDR3 totals 13 residues. The CDR3 spells CASNTDRGLTQYI. The CDR3 bases are TGTGCGAGCAATACCGACAGGGGGCTGACCCAGTACATC.

The V and J genes are TRBV5-6 and TRBJ1-5, with unresolved D. The germline gives CDR1 SGHDT, CDR2 YYEEEE. Trimming removed 2 bases at V and 9 bases at J, with 15 bases between. This CDR3 is 14 amino acids long. The CDR3 region is CASSLEGWGMPQHF. CDR3 in DNA: TGTGCCAGCAGCTTAGAAGGGTGGGGTATGCCCCAGCATTTT.

This chain joins TRBV11-1 and TRBJ2-1; D could derive from TRBD1 or TRBD2 (6 bases each). This CDR3 contains 15 residues. V lost 11 bases to trimming and J lost 2 bases, with 19 bases between them. Germline V gene lookup returns CDR1 SGHAT and CDR2 FQDESV (reference sequence). The CDR3 protein is CAGSLGGTTYNEQFF. Here the CDR3 DNA reads TGTGCCGGTAGCTTAGGGGGGACGACCTACAATGAGCAGTTCTTC.

On this clonotype: A junction boundary mismatches the germline segment, possibly from a read error. The chain is built from TRBV11-2 and TRBJ2-5, with D tentatively TRBD1 (6 bases). CDR1 is SGHAT, CDR2 FQNNGV, per germline. The length of the CDR3 is 14 residues. The CDR3 nucleotides read TGTGTCAGCAGCTGGAGAGAGGGGGAAGGGACCCAGTACTTC. Translated: CVSSWREGEGTQYF. Supplemented by reference TRBV11-2 and TRBJ2-5, the full variable domain reads EAGVAQSPRYKIIEKRQSVAFWCNPISGHATLYWYQQILGQGPKLLIQFQNNGVVDDSQLPKDRFSAERLKGVDSTLKIQPAKLEDSAVYLCVSSWREGEGTQYFGPGTRLLVL.

In the case of this clonotype: One end of the junction does not line up with germline, which may come from a read error. This chain's CDR3 is CASTLGGASWDTRYF. The CDR3 nucleotides read TGTGCCAGCACCCTTGGGGGTGCTAGTTGGGATACGCGGTATTTT. The chain joins TRBV12-3 or TRBV12-4 to TRBJ2-3, with D possibly being TRBD1 or TRBD2 (5 bases each). The CDR3 is 15 residues long.

This chain links TRBV7-8 with TRBJ2-1, with 11 bases identical to TRBD2. The CDR3 has 16 residues. CDR1 is SGHVS, CDR2 FQNEAQ, per germline. CDR3 region: CISSLIPGLADNEQFF. The DNA of the CDR3 is TGTATCAGCAGCTTAATCCCGGGACTAGCGGACAATGAGCAGTTCTTC.

With regard to this clonotype: Germline is not matched at one junction end, which may reflect a read error. The chain carries TRBV11-3 and TRBJ2-1; 7 nucleotides line up with TRBD2. In germline, CDR1 is SGHNT, CDR2 YENEEA. The CDR3 extends over 15 amino acids. The CDR3 here is CDSSRLAVGGYEQFF. CDR3 DNA: TGTGACAGCAGCCGACTAGCTGTGGGGGGGTATGAGCAGTTCTTC. Using reference TRBV11-3 and TRBJ2-1 for the parts outside the CDR3, the full variable domain is EAGVVQSPRYKIIEKKQPVAFWCNPISGHNTLYWYLQNLGQGPELLIRYENEEAVDDSQLPKDRFSAERLKGVDSTLKIQPAELGDSAVYLCDSSRLAVGGYEQFFGPGTRLTVL.